What follows describes a single T cell receptor beta chain. Its antigen is not known. This record comes from a study of Ad26.COV2.S vaccination and SARS-CoV-2 variants. Study information: Enrollment placed the donor in the COV1001 Ad26.COV2.S trial arm. Study-level points and caveats: Post-vaccination breadth of spike-specific CD8+ and CD4+ T cell responses was reportedly substantial. Analytic work on TCR breadth and depth might have understated the full extent of total T cell responses.

The treatment: 15 to 20 received Ad26.COV2.S at low or high dose, single or two shots; about five received placebo; per-sample allocation not given. Sampling occurred on day 63 after the first vaccine or placebo injection. This adult donor, from Boston, was 18-55 years old. The protocol was immunoSEQ multiplex PCR, while the TCRdb copy is restricted to in-frame clones and leaves out a portion. This sample has approximately 400,000 clones, with about 80% found just once. This TCR came from a person aged 18 to 65 who received the Ad26.COV2.S COVID-19 vaccine or a placebo. This material consisted of peripheral blood, taken in a trial of Ad26.COV2.S vaccine versus placebo.

In nucleotides, the CDR3 is TGTGCCACCGCCACAGGTCCGAATGAGCAGTTCTTC. This codes for CATATGPNEQFF. The V call is TRBV12-3 or TRBV12-4, the J call TRBJ2-1; perhaps TRBD1 as D (5 bases). V was cut by 10 bases and J by 7 bases, with 14 bases left in between. This CDR3 has 12 amino acids.